These 18 T cell receptor beta chains originate from one sample sequenced in a study of regulatory T cells in long-lasting Graves disease. Noted time point: newly diagnosed GD, antithyroid drugs for less than 3 months. Generation of the TCR library employed RNA extracted from PBMCs. HTBI primers from iRepertoire and Arm-PCR of CDR3 regions yielded the TCR beta libraries. TCRdb re-derived calls from the multiplex PCR reads in MiXCR, one entry per CDR3 protein. The data contain hundreds of thousands of distinct CDR3 sequences, about 16% of them singletons. This sample also belongs to another study, concerning T cells in Graves' hyperthyroidism and ophthalmopathy.

The input for sequencing was peripheral blood mononuclear cells (PBMCs), taken at new diagnosis, from a patient treated with antithyroid drugs. These receptors originate from a woman aged 35-65 years with Graves disease.

This clonotype was picked up a small number of times. The rearrangement uses TRBV10-1 and TRBJ1-1; no clear D gene. This CDR3 has 14 residues. Trimming pared 5 bases from V and 4 bases from J, leaving 14 bases between. In germline, CDR1 is WNHNN, CDR2 SYGVQD (reference sequence). The CDR3: CASSPTLSGTEAFF. For the CDR3, the DNA is TGCGCCAGCAGTCCGACCCTATCGGGCACTGAAGCTTTCTTT.

This clonotype was picked up a small number of times. This chain joins TRBV20-1 and TRBJ2-7, with 7 bases that match TRBD1. The CDR3 runs to 15 residues. The germline V gene has CDR1 DFQATT and CDR2 SNEGSKA (reference sequence). The trim removed 3 bases at V and 2 bases at J, leaving 10 bases unmatched. In nucleotides, the CDR3 is TGCAGTGCTAGGCAGCCGGGACAGTTAACCTACGAGCAGTACTTC. Translation: CSARQPGQLTYEQYF.

This clonotype occurred many times. The V call is TRBV10-3, the J call TRBJ2-5; D is perhaps TRBD2 (6 bases). Deletions cut 3 bases from V and 4 bases from J, with 9 bases between. The CDR3 has 13 residues. Germline CDR1 reads ENHRY; CDR2 reads SYGVKD. The CDR3 DNA sequence: TGTGCCATCAGTGACGGGGGAATAGAGACCCAGTACTTC. Translation gives CAISDGGIETQYF.

This clonotype was seen a few times. The chain carries TRBV4-1 and TRBJ2-3, with 9 bases identical to TRBD2. CDR1 MGHRA and CDR2 YSYEKL come from the germline V gene. CDR3 length: 16 amino acids. The J segment lost 2 bases and the V segment lost 1 base, leaving 4 bases of the junction unmatched. For the CDR3, the DNA is TGCGCCAGCAGCCAAGGTAGCGGGGGTTACACAGATACGCAGTATTTT. This encodes CASSQGSGGYTDTQYF.

This clonotype was seen ten or more times. The CDR3 DNA sequence: TGTGCCAGCAGTCCTTTAACACAGTTCTATAATTCACCCCTCCACTTT. Its protein is CASSPLTQFYNSPLHF. The chain employs TRBV28 and TRBJ1-6; D is uncertain. There are 16 residues in the CDR3. The germline CDR1 and CDR2 sequences are MDHEN and SYDVKM. Trimming left V 5 bases short and J 3 bases short, with 14 bases between.

This clonotype was counted at least ten times. J is TRBJ1-2 and V is TRBV7-3; 11 bases agree with TRBD1. The V and J ends lost 5 bases and 5 bases, in that order; junction bases with no gene match: 7. Germline V gene data show CDR1 as SGHTA and CDR2 as FQGTGA. The CDR3 is 15 residues long. The CDR3 here is CASSQSGTGGYGYTF. The CDR3 region has the DNA TGTGCCAGCAGCCAATCCGGGACAGGGGGATATGGCTACACCTTC.

The chain couples TRBV7-2 to TRBJ2-5; 7 nucleotides agree with TRBD2. The CDR3 extends over 17 amino acids. J lost 6 bases, V lost 3 bases, and 16 bases had no gene match. CDR1 and CDR2 from the germline V gene are SGHTA and FQGNSA. DNA for the CDR3: TGTGCCAGCAGCTTTAACGGAGGCGGGAGCGTTTGGAAGACCCAGTACTTC. Translating it yields CASSFNGGGSVWKTQYF.

This rearrangement joins TRBV6-5 to TRBJ1-1; D not resolved. The ends were cut back, 0 bases at V and 0 bases at J, with 5 bases in the middle. The CDR3 consists of 14 residues. Germline V gene lookup returns CDR1 MNHEY and CDR2 SVGAGI. The CDR3 loop reads CASSYSYLNTEAFF. The CDR3 nucleotides read TGTGCCAGCAGTTACTCGTACCTGAACACTGAAGCTTTCTTT.

As for this clonotype: A much more abundant neighbour one base away suggests this may be a read error. The chain employs TRBV18 and TRBJ2-1; 10 bases agree with TRBD2. Per the germline V gene, CDR1 is KGHSH and CDR2 is LQKENI. The CDR3 is made up of 15 amino acids. CDR3 nucleotides: TGTGCCAGCTCATCACCGGGACTAGCGAACAATGAGCAGTTCTTC. Protein sequence: CASSSPGLANNEQFF.

A remark on this clonotype: A read error is possible here, since a much larger clone lies one base away. The chain employs TRBV12-3 or TRBV12-4 and TRBJ1-2, with TRBD1 matching 10 bases. V was pared by 6 bases and J by 6 bases, with 10 bases of the junction left unmatched. This CDR3 region has 15 residues. CDR3 in amino acids: CASRPTGGSGDGYTF. The CDR3 coding sequence is TGTGCCAGCAGGCCGACAGGGGGCTCTGGTGATGGCTACACCTTC.

CDR3 DNA sequence: TGTGCCAGCAACGTGATTCCGGGACAGAGAGAGACCCAGTACTTC. This codes for CASNVIPGQRETQYF. The chain combines TRBV28 with TRBJ2-5; 7 bases map to TRBD1. This CDR3 has 15 amino acids. Trimming removed 7 bases from V and 4 bases from J; junction bases left unmatched: 12. Germline CDR1 reads MDHEN; CDR2 reads SYDVKM. Full variable domain (missing parts from reference TRBV28 and TRBJ2-5): DVKVTQSSRYLVKRTGEKVFLECVQDMDHENMFWYRQDPGLGLRLIYFSYDVKMKEKGDIPEGYSVSREKKERFSLILESASTNQTSMYLCASNVIPGQRETQYFGPGTRLLVL.

The rearrangement uses TRBV2 and TRBJ1-2; TRBD1 aligns across 9 bases. CDR3 length: 14 residues. Germline-derived CDR1 and CDR2 are SNHLY and FYNNEI. J gave up 7 bases and V 4 bases, and 7 bases lay outside the gene matches. The CDR3 bases are TGTGCCAGCAGTGGGACAGGGGTTGGATTTGGCTACACCTTC. It encodes CASSGTGVGFGYTF.

This clonotype was detected a few times. The chain's CDR3 is CASSSFGQGINGYTF. The CDR3, as DNA: TGTGCCAGCAGTTCCTTCGGACAGGGGATCAATGGCTACACCTTC. V and J are TRBV27 and TRBJ1-2, with 9 bases identical to TRBD1. V was clipped by 4 bases and J by 6 bases; unmatched bases: 9. The CDR3 contains 15 residues. Germline CDR1 MNHEY, CDR2 SMNVEV (reference sequence).

This clonotype has just a few counts. V gene TRBV27 combines with J gene TRBJ2-3; D is ambiguous. Germline CDR1 and CDR2: MNHEY and SMNVEV (reference sequence). The length of the CDR3 is 16 residues. Deletions cut 5 bases from V and 6 bases from J, with 21 bases between. The CDR3 sequence: CASSPPPAPREDTQYF. CDR3 coding DNA: TGTGCCAGCAGTCCCCCCCCCGCCCCACGCGAGGATACGCAGTATTTT.

At least ten counts were recorded for this clonotype. The rearrangement links TRBV11-2 to TRBJ2-7; TRBD1 matches 9 bases. V gave up 0 bases and J gave up 2 bases; unmatched junction bases: 2. Germline CDR1 reads SGHAT; CDR2 reads FQNNGV. The CDR3 extends over 15 amino acids. Here the CDR3 reads CASSLEQGAAYEQYF. Here the CDR3 DNA reads TGTGCCAGCAGCTTAGAACAGGGGGCTGCCTACGAGCAGTACTTC.

This clonotype was seen many times. This rearrangement joins TRBV6-5 to TRBJ1-4, with TRBD1 as a possible D gene (6 bases). The CDR3 has 12 residues. V was pared by 2 bases and J by 9 bases, with 7 bases between. Germline V lookup: CDR1 MNHEY, CDR2 SVGAGI. The CDR3 coding sequence is TGTGCCAGCAGTTACAGGGGGAAAAAACTGTTTTTT. Protein: CASSYRGKKLFF.

The chain combines TRBV6-1 with TRBJ1-2; 7 nucleotides align to TRBD1. The length of the CDR3 is 14 residues. From germline, CDR1 is MNHNS and CDR2 SASEGT. The ends lost 6 bases at V and 4 bases at J; junction bases unmatched: 8. The CDR3: CASRTGQFLYGYTF. As DNA, the CDR3 is TGTGCCAGCAGAACGGGACAGTTTCTCTATGGCTACACCTTC.

In its sample, this clonotype was seen many times. The chain is built from TRBV19 and TRBJ1-5; D is perhaps TRBD1 (6 bases). Trimming removed 6 bases at V and 0 bases at J, with 15 bases between. The CDR3 sequence is 16 residues long. Germline V gene data show CDR1 as LNHDA and CDR2 as SQIVND (reference sequence). CDR3 sequence (DNA): TGTGCCAGTAGAGCGGACAGCCTGCGTAGCAATCAGCCCCAGCATTTT. Residues: CASRADSLRSNQPQHF.